Listed here is a single T cell receptor beta chain. The antigen remains undetermined. Prior to sequencing, the ViraFEST assay stimulated PBMC with viral peptide pools, which expanded the antigen-specific CD4+ T cells. Having been cultured for roughly 10 days, the cells underwent CD4+ T cell isolation. Neither prior SARS-CoV-2 infection nor positive nucleocapsid antibodies were present in the vaccine recipients. This specimen belongs to a study of vaccination effects on CD4 cells after COVID-19. Using immunoSEQ multiplex PCR, the repertoire was profiled, and TCRdb retains in-frame clones only, with some absent. The sample lists 62,000 or so clones; 80% were seen once. The TCR comes from a human donor who received a COVID-19 vaccine. Material: CD4+ T cells from PBMCs cultured with SARS-CoV-2 spike peptides, obtained before COVID-19 vaccination.

CDR3 region: CASRATAGNEKLFF. The CDR3 DNA reads TGTGCCAGCAGAGCGACAGCAGGCAATGAAAAACTGTTTTTT. V usage is TRBV2 and J usage is TRBJ1-4, with D tentatively TRBD1 (5 bases). Per germline, CDR1 SNHLY and CDR2 FYNNEI. The CDR3 totals 14 residues. V was shortened by 6 bases and J by 5 bases, with 13 bases between the two germline ends.